Listed below are T cell receptor beta chains from one sample, sequenced in a study of T cells in Graves' hyperthyroidism and ophthalmopathy. TCRdb reprocessed the multiplex PCR reads via MiXCR and lists one record per CDR3 protein. Of approximately 740,000 distinct CDR3 sequences listed, 14% are singletons. Sequenced: blood. These receptors all come from a woman between 18 and 29 years old with Graves' hyperthyroidism. Both conserved end residues are part of each CDR3. D genes are given only for firm matches. Clone size, where shown, is once, few, many, or a class for clones that have expanded.

TRBV18	-	few	TRBJ1-1	CASALGGGNTEAFF	TGTGCCAGCGCGCTGGGGGGCGGGAACACTGAAGCTTTCTTT
TRBV27	TRBD1	many	TRBJ1-2	CASSQFPLRQGANYGYTF	TGTGCCAGCAGCCAATTTCCTTTAAGACAGGGGGCTAACTATGGCTACACCTTC
TRBV20-1	-	many	TRBJ1-1	CSAPVIGIEAEAFF	TGCAGTGCCCCAGTCATTGGGATAGAGGCTGAAGCTTTCTTT
TRBV20-1	-	-	TRBJ1-1	CSARRGQTNTEAFF	TGCAGTGCTAGACGCGGACAGACGAACACTGAAGCTTTCTTT
TRBV2	TRBD1	few	TRBJ1-6	CASRGQGNSPLHF	TGTGCCAGCAGGGGACAGGGAAATTCACCCCTCCACTTT
TRBV20-1	TRBD1	-	TRBJ2-1	CSAVRGTGDGIEQFF	TGCAGTGCCGTCAGGGGGACAGGGGACGGCATTGAGCAGTTCTTC
TRBV13	-	-	TRBJ2-6	CASSLWRLTTPSGANVLTF	TGTGCCAGCAGCCTTTGGCGACTGACCACACCCTCTGGGGCCAACGTCCTGACTTTC
TRBV14	-	few	TRBJ2-3	CASSQDWRDTDTQYF	TGTGCCAGCAGCCAAGACTGGAGGGACACAGATACGCAGTATTTT
TRBV6-1	TRBD1	many	TRBJ2-7	CASSSPGTGYEQYF	TGTGCCAGCAGTTCGCCCGGGACAGGGTACGAGCAGTACTTC
TRBV30	TRBD2	many	TRBJ2-3	CAWSVRRTSGGTDTQYF	TGTGCCTGGAGTGTACGAAGGACTAGCGGGGGCACAGATACGCAGTATTTT
TRBV4-1	TRBD1	few	TRBJ1-6	CASSQKGTGGKSPLHF	TGCGCCAGCAGCCAAAAGGGGACAGGGGGCAAATCACCCCTCCACTTT
TRBV12-3/TRBV12-4	-	few	TRBJ1-6	CASTYEALNSPLHF	TGTGCCAGCACCTACGAAGCTCTTAATTCACCCCTCCACTTT
TRBV10-3	TRBD1	-	TRBJ2-7	CAISDEQGASYEQYF	TGTGCCATCAGTGATGAACAGGGGGCGTCCTACGAGCAGTACTTC
TRBV7-9	TRBD2	-	TRBJ2-5	CASSLVGGPETQYF	TGTGCCAGCAGCTTAGTGGGAGGGCCCGAGACCCAGTACTTC
TRBV7-8	-	-	TRBJ1-5	CASSLGWQGRANIQPQHF	TGTGCCAGCAGCTTAGGATGGCAGGGCAGGGCGAATATTCAGCCCCAGCATTTT
TRBV7-9	-	many	TRBJ2-7	CASTDGSYEQYF	TGTGCCAGCACTGACGGCTCCTACGAGCAGTACTTC
TRBV10-2	-	-	TRBJ1-1	CASRSPQGRTEAFF	TGCGCCAGCAGGTCTCCCCAGGGGAGAACTGAAGCTTTCTTT
TRBV7-3	TRBD2	many	TRBJ2-7	CASSRRGGLAGGRPYEQYF	TGTGCCAGCAGCCGACGAGGCGGGCTAGCGGGAGGTCGGCCCTACGAGCAGTACTTC
TRBV12-3/TRBV12-4	-	many	TRBJ2-5	CASSTPDNFFETQYF	TGTGCCAGCAGTACTCCTGACAATTTCTTCGAGACCCAGTACTTC
TRBV28	TRBD1	many	TRBJ1-4	CASSLWTGGGNEKLFF	TGTGCCAGCAGTTTATGGACAGGGGGCGGGAATGAAAAACTGTTTTTT
TRBV28	-	-	TRBJ2-2	CASSSWGLLSNTGELFF	TGTGCCAGCAGTTCCTGGGGGCTCCTCTCGAACACCGGGGAGCTGTTTTTT
TRBV9	-	-	TRBJ2-2	CASSVDGGLALNTGELFF	TGTGCCAGCAGCGTAGATGGGGGGCTAGCTCTGAACACCGGGGAGCTGTTTTTT
TRBV29-1	-	-	TRBJ2-1	CSVLFLVSNEQFF	TGCAGCGTTCTCTTCTTGGTCAGTAATGAGCAGTTCTTC
TRBV7-8	TRBD2	many	TRBJ2-7	CASSVWRAGVYEQYF	TGTGCCAGCAGCGTCTGGCGGGCGGGAGTCTACGAGCAGTACTTC
TRBV27	-	many	TRBJ2-5	CASREYFEAQETQYF	TGTGCCAGCAGGGAGTATTTCGAGGCCCAAGAGACCCAGTACTTC
TRBV4-2	TRBD1	-	TRBJ2-5	CASSQPRDREETQYF	TGTGCCAGCAGCCAACCCCGGGACAGGGAAGAGACCCAGTACTTC
TRBV18	TRBD1	many	TRBJ1-2	CASSPGDRGDYGYTF	TGTGCCAGCTCACCAGGGGACAGAGGGGACTATGGCTACACCTTC
TRBV9	TRBD1	-	TRBJ2-1	CASSGGGQGSYNKQFF	TGTGCCAGCAGCGGTGGGGGACAGGGTTCCTACAATAAGCAGTTCTTC
TRBV27	-	many	TRBJ2-1	CASSLWQTHTLFF	TGTGCCAGCAGTTTGTGGCAAACCCACACTTTGTTCTTC
TRBV7-2	-	many	TRBJ2-7	CASSYLGQSSYEQYF	TGTGCCAGCAGCTATCTTGGACAGTCCTCCTACGAGCAGTACTTC
TRBV28	-	many	TRBJ2-7	CASSLAFRNSYEQYF	TGTGCCAGCAGTTTAGCGTTCCGGAACTCCTACGAGCAGTACTTC
TRBV14	TRBD2	few	TRBJ2-2	CASSHWTSGLTGELFF	TGTGCCAGCAGCCACTGGACTAGCGGACTTACCGGGGAGCTGTTTTTT
TRBV4-1	-	-	TRBJ1-1	CASSHSTGTAKEAFF	TGCGCCAGCAGCCATTCTACTGGGACTGCAAAGGAGGCTTTCTTT
TRBV20-1	-	few	TRBJ1-2	CSAREWDGYTF	TGCAGTGCTCGGGAATGGGATGGCTACACCTTC
TRBV20-1	-	many	TRBJ1-1	CSARRALNAEAFF	TGCAGTGCTAGACGGGCCTTAAACGCTGAAGCTTTCTTT
TRBV7-9	-	-	TRBJ2-2	CASSPSISTGELFF	TGTGCCAGCAGCCCAAGCATATCCACCGGGGAGCTGTTTTTT
TRBV20-1	-	many	TRBJ1-5	CSARQGNQPQHF	TGCAGTGCTAGACAAGGCAATCAGCCCCAGCATTTT
TRBV7-2	TRBD2	many	TRBJ2-3	CASSLVELAGGTDTQYF	TGTGCCAGCAGCTTAGTCGAACTAGCGGGAGGCACAGATACGCAGTATTTT
TRBV11-2	-	many	TRBJ2-7	CASSLDRPYEQYF	TGTGCCAGCAGCTTAGATCGTCCGTACGAGCAGTACTTC
TRBV11-2	TRBD1	many	TRBJ1-6	CASSHDRGTVSPLHF	TGTGCCAGCAGCCACGACAGGGGGACGGTGTCACCCCTCCACTTT
TRBV6-1	TRBD2	many	TRBJ2-3	CASSYAGLASFGSDTQYF	TGTGCCAGCAGTTACGCGGGACTAGCTAGCTTTGGGTCAGATACGCAGTATTTT
TRBV12-3/TRBV12-4	-	few	TRBJ2-1	CASSLDGSYNEQFF	TGTGCCAGCAGTTTGGACGGATCCTACAATGAGCAGTTCTTC
TRBV5-6	TRBD1	many	TRBJ2-7	CASSIGYGTDSYEQYF	TGTGCCAGCAGCATTGGGTACGGGACAGATTCCTACGAGCAGTACTTC
TRBV6-5	-	many	TRBJ2-5	CASKSKDQYF	TGTGCCAGCAAGTCTAAAGACCAGTACTTC
TRBV4-1	-	few	TRBJ1-2	CASSQVRVDYGYTF	TGCGCCAGCAGCCAAGTTCGGGTTGACTATGGCTACACCTTC
TRBV6-1	-	many	TRBJ2-3	CASSSGGRTVDTQYF	TGTGCCAGCAGCTCTGGTGGGAGGACCGTGGATACGCAGTATTTT
TRBV7-8	-	many	TRBJ1-5	CASSRTGPNQPQHF	TGTGCCAGCAGCCGAACGGGCCCCAATCAGCCCCAGCATTTT
TRBV9	-	few	TRBJ2-6	CASSVGVGARANVLTF	TGTGCCAGCAGCGTAGGGGTGGGGGCGAGAGCCAACGTCCTGACTTTC
TRBV18	TRBD2	few	TRBJ2-7	CASSPSTSGSQIGQYF	TGTGCCAGCTCACCAAGTACTAGCGGGAGTCAAATCGGGCAGTACTTC
TRBV28	-	-	TRBJ2-7	CASSGTGAGRSYEQYF	TGTGCCAGCAGTGGCACCGGGGCCGGGCGGTCCTACGAGCAGTACTTC
TRBV14	TRBD2	once	TRBJ2-5	CASSQGLAGGLQYF	TGTGCCAGCAGCCAAGGGCTAGCGGGGGGATTACAGTACTTC
TRBV12-3/TRBV12-4	-	many	TRBJ2-1	CASSLGSSAEQFF	TGTGCCAGCAGTTTGGGGAGTAGTGCTGAGCAGTTCTTC
TRBV13	TRBD1	-	TRBJ2-3	CASIRNRGRATADTQYF	TGTGCCAGCATCCGGAACAGGGGACGCGCGACGGCAGATACGCAGTATTTT